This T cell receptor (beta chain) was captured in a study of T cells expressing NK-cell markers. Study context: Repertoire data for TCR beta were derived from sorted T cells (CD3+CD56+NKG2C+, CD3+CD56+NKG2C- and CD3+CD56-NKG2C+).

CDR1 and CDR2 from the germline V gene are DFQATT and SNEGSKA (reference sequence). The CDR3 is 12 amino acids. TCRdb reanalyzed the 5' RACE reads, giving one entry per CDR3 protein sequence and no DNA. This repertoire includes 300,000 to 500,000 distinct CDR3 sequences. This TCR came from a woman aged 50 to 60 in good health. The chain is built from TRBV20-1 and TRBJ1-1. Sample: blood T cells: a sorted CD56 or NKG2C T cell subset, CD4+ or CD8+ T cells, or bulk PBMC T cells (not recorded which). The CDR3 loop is CSANFISGEAFF.